The 6 T cell receptor beta chains reported below all come from one sample, sequenced in a study of T cell changes during pregnancy in multiple sclerosis (dated by TCRdb to about 2019). The library was built by means of the immunoSEQ multiplex PCR assay. TCRdb carries this immuneACCESS record with in-frame sequences only. Its versions omit some clonotypes, under half of them owing to an unresolved V gene in the studies checked, with the rest unexplained. Across this sample there are about 87,000 clones, with around 93% seen only once. Together, the top ten hold about 1.4% of the sample. The material was peripheral blood, obtained in the third trimester of pregnancy. The receptors here all came from a female donor in good health, enrolled as a control in a pregnancy study.

This sequence joins TRBV30 and TRBJ1-3, with no clear D. Germline CDR1 and CDR2: GTSNPN and SVGIG (reference sequence). CDR3 length: 15 amino acids. The V end lost 3 bases, the J end lost 5 bases, and 17 bases lay between the germline ends. The CDR3 spells CAWRRTLVYRNTIYF. CDR3 coding DNA: TGTGCCTGGAGAAGAACCCTGGTTTACAGAAACACCATATATTTT.

The gene calls are TRBV4-1 and TRBJ2-7; D is possibly TRBD2 (6 bases). Per the germline V gene, CDR1 is MGHRA and CDR2 is YSYEKL. The CDR3 consists of 15 residues. Trimming cost V 1 base and J 3 bases, with 13 bases left between them. The CDR3 bases are TGCGCCAGCAGCCAAGTGCGGGATCAAAGCTACGAGCAGTACTTC. This encodes CASSQVRDQSYEQYF.

V is TRBV9 and J is TRBJ1-2, with 8 bases identical to TRBD1. There are 16 residues in the CDR3. Trimming took 3 bases from V and 4 from J; bases not matched to a gene: 11. Germline V gives CDR1 SGDLS, CDR2 YYNGEE. DNA for the CDR3: TGTGCCAGCAGCGCATCGACAGGGGAGGGTGCCTATGGCTACACCTTC. Translated, it gives CASSASTGEGAYGYTF.

The V and J genes are TRBV29-1 and TRBJ2-1; 7 bases line up with TRBD1. The CDR3 consists of 11 residues. Germline V gene data show CDR1 as SQVTM and CDR2 as ANQGSEA. V lost 4 bases and J lost 9; bases outside the gene matches: 3. CDR3 sequence reads: CSVGNRGEQFF. The CDR3 bases are TGCAGCGTTGGGAACAGGGGTGAGCAGTTCTTC.

The chain recombines TRBV28 with TRBJ2-3; 7 bases are shared with TRBD1. Germline-derived CDR1 and CDR2 are MDHEN and SYDVKM. The CDR3 extends over 15 amino acids. Trimming took 6 bases from V and 2 from J; bases not matched to a gene: 8. CDR3 DNA sequence: TGTGCCAGCAGACCCAGGGACAGACCCACAGATACGCAGTATTTT. This gives the protein CASRPRDRPTDTQYF.

This clone showed up just once. This chain connects TRBV27 to TRBJ2-1, with TRBD2 matching 13 bases. V lost 4 bases and J lost 8; bases outside the gene matches: 14. The CDR3 runs 18 residues. From germline, CDR1 is MNHEY and CDR2 SMNVEV (reference sequence). CDR3 DNA sequence: TGTGCCAGCAGTTCCCGGACTAGCGGGAGCAGGAGTGGCGATGAGCAGTTCTTC. Its translation: CASSSRTSGSRSGDEQFF.